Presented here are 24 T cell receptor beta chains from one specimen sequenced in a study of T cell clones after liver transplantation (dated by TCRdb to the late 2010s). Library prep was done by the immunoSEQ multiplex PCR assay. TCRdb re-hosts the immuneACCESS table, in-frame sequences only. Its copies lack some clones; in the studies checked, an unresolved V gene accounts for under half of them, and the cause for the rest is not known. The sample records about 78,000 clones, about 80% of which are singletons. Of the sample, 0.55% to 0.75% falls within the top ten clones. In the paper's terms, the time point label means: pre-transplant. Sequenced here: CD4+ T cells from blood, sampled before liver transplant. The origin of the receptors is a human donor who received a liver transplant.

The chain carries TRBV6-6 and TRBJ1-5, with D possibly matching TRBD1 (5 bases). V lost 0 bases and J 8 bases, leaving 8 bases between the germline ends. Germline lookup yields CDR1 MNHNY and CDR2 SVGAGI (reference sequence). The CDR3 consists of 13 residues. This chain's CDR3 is CASSYSRGKPQHF. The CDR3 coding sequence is TGTGCCAGCAGTTACTCGAGGGGTAAGCCCCAGCATTTT.

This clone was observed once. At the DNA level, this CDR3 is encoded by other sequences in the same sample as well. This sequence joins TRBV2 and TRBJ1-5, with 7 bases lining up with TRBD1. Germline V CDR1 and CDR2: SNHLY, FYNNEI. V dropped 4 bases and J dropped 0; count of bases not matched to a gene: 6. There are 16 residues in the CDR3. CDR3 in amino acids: CASSGTGPGSNQPQHF. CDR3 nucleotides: TGTGCCAGCAGTGGGACAGGCCCTGGTAGCAATCAGCCCCAGCATTTT. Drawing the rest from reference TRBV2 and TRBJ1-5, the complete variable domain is EPEVTQTPSHQVTQMGQEVILRCVPISNHLYFYWYRQILGQKVEFLVSFYNNEISEKSEIFDDQFSVERPDGSNFTLKIRSTKLEDSAMYFCASSGTGPGSNQPQHFGDGTRLSIL.

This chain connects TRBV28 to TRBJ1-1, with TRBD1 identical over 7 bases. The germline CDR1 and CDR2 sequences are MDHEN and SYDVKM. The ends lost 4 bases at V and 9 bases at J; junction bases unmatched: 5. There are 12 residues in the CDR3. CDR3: CASSSTGRQAFF. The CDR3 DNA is TGTGCCAGCAGTTCGACAGGGCGGCAAGCTTTCTTT. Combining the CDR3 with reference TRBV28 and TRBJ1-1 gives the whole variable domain DVKVTQSSRYLVKRTGEKVFLECVQDMDHENMFWYRQDPGLGLRLIYFSYDVKMKEKGDIPEGYSVSREKKERFSLILESASTNQTSMYLCASSSTGRQAFFGQGTRLTVV.

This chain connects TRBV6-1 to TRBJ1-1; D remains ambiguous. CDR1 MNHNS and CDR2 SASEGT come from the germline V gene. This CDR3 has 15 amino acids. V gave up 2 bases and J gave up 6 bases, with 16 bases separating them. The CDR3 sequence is CASSEINFWAAEAFF. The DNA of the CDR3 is TGTGCCAGCAGTGAAATCAATTTTTGGGCCGCTGAAGCTTTCTTT.

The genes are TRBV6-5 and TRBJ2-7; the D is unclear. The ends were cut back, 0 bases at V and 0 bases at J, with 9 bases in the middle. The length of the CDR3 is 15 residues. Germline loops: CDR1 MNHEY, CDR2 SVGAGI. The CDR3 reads CASSYSGELSYEQYF. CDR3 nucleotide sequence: TGTGCCAGCAGTTACTCTGGGGAACTCTCCTACGAGCAGTACTTC.

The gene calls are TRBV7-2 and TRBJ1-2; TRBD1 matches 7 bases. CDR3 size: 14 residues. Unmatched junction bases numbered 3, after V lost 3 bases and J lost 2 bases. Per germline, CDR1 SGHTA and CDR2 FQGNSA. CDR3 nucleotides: TGTGCCAGCAGCTTCGGGGACAGAAACTATGGCTACACCTTC. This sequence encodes CASSFGDRNYGYTF.

This chain's CDR3 is CASATPSGGNTEAFF. In nucleotides, the CDR3 is TGTGCCAGCGCGACCCCCTCGGGGGGTAACACTGAAGCTTTCTTT. The chain employs TRBV5-5 and TRBJ1-1; tentatively, D is TRBD1 (5 bases). Between the trimmed V and J ends, which lost 7 bases and 2 bases, there was a span of 18 bases. CDR1 is SGHKS and CDR2 is YYEKEE in the germline V gene (reference sequence). The CDR3 runs to 15 residues.

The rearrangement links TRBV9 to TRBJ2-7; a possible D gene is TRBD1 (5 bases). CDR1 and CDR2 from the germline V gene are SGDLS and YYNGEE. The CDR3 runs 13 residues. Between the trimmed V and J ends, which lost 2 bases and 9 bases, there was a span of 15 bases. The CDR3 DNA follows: TGTGCCAGCAGCGTGGGCAGGGAAGGTACGCAGTACTTC. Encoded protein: CASSVGREGTQYF.

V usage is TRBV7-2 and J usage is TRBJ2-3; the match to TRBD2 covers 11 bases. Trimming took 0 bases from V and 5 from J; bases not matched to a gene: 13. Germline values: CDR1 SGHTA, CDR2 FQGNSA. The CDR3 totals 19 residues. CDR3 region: CASSLAREWASGRRDTQYF. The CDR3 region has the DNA TGTGCCAGCAGCTTAGCGAGGGAGTGGGCTAGCGGGAGGAGAGATACGCAGTATTTT.

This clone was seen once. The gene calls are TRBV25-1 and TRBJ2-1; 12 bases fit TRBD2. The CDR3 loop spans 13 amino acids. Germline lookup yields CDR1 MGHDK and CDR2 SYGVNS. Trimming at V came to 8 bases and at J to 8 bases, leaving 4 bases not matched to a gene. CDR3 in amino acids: CASRLAGVDEQFF. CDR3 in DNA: TGTGCCAGCCGACTAGCGGGAGTGGATGAGCAGTTCTTC.

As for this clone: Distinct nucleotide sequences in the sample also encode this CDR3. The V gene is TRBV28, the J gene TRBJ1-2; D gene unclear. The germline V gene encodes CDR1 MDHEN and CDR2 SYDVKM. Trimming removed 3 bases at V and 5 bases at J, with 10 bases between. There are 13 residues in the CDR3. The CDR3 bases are TGTGCCAGCAGTTTGCGGGGTCCATATGGCTACACCTTC. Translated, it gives CASSLRGPYGYTF.

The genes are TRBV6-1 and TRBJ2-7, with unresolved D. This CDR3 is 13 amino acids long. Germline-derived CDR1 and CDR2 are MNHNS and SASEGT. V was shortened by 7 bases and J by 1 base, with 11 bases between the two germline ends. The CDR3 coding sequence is TGTGCCAGCACCCCACCCGGATCCTACGAGCAGTACTTC. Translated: CASTPPGSYEQYF.

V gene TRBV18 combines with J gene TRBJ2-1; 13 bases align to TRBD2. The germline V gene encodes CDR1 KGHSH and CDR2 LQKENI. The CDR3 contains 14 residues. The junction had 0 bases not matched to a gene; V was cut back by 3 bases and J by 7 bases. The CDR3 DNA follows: TGTGCCAGCTCACCGGGACTAGCGGGAAATGAGCAGTTCTTC. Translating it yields CASSPGLAGNEQFF.

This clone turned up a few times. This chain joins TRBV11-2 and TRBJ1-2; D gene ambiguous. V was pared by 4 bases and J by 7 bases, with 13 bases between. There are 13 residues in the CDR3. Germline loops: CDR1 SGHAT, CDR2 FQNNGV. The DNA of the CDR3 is TGTGCCAGCAGCTCTGAGGTGTTGGGTGGCTACACCTTC. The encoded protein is CASSSEVLGGYTF.

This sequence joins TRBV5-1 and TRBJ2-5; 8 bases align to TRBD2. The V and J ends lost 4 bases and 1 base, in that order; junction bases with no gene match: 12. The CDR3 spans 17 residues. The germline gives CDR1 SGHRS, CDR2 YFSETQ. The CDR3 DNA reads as TGCGCCAGCAGCCCTGAGGTGGCGGGAGGCACCCAAGAGACCCAGTACTTC. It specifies CASSPEVAGGTQETQYF. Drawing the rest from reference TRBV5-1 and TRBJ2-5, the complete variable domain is KAGVTQTPRYLIKTRGQQVTLSCSPISGHRSVSWYQQTPGQGLQFLFEYFSETQRNKGNFPGRFSGRQFSNSRSEMNVSTLELGDSALYLCASSPEVAGGTQETQYFGPGTRLLVL.

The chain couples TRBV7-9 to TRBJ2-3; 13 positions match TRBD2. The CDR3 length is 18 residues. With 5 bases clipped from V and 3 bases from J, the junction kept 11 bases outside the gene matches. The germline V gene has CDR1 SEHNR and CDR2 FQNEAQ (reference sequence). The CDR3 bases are TGTGCCAGCAGCAACCCGAGGACTAGCGGGAGCACGACAGATACGCAGTATTTT. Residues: CASSNPRTSGSTTDTQYF.

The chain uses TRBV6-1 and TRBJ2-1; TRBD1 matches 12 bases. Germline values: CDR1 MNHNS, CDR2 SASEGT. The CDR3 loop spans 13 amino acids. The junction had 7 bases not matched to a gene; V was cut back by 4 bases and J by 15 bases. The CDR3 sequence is CASSGGQGALGFF. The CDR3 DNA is TGTGCCAGCAGTGGGGGACAGGGGGCCCTAGGGTTCTTC.

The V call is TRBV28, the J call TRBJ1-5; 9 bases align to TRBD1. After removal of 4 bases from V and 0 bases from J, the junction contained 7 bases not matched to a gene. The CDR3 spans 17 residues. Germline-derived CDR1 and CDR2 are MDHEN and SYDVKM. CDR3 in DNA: TGTGCCAGCAGTTGGGACAGGGTTAGGCCTAGCAATCAGCCCCAGCATTTT. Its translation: CASSWDRVRPSNQPQHF.

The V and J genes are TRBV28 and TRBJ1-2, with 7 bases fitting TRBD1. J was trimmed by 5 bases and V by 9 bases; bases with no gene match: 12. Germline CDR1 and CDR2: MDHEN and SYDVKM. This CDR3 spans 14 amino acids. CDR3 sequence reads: CASWGGQYFYGYTF. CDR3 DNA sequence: TGTGCCAGTTGGGGGGGACAGTATTTTTATGGCTACACCTTC.

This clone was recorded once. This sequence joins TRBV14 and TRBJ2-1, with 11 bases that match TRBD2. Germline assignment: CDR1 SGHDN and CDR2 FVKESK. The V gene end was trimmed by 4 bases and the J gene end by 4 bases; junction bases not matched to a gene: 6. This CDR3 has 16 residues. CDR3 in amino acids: CASSPLAGGGYNEQFF. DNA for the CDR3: TGTGCCAGCAGCCCTTTAGCGGGAGGGGGATACAATGAGCAGTTCTTC.

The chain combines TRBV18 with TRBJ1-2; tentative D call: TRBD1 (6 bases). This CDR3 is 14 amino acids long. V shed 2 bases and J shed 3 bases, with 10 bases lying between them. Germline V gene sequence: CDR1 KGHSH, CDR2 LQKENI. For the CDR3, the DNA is TGTGCCAGCTCACCAACAGGGAAGGACTATGGCTACACCTTC. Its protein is CASSPTGKDYGYTF.

The CDR3 coding sequence is TGCGCCAGCAGCTTGGATCTGGAAAAACTGTTTTTT. This encodes CASSLDLEKLFF. This chain links TRBV5-1 with TRBJ1-4; D is unclear. Trimming removed 0 bases at V and 8 bases at J, with 5 bases between. In germline, CDR1 is SGHRS, CDR2 YFSETQ. This CDR3 is built from 12 residues.

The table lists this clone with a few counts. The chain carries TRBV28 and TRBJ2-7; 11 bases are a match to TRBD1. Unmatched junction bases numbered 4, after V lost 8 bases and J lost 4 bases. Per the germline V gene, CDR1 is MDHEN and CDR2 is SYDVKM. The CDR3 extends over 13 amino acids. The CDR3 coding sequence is TGTGCCAGCGTGGACAGGGGGCTATACGAGCAGTACTTC. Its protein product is CASVDRGLYEQYF. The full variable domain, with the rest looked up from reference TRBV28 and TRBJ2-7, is DVKVTQSSRYLVKRTGEKVFLECVQDMDHENMFWYRQDPGLGLRLIYFSYDVKMKEKGDIPEGYSVSREKKERFSLILESASTNQTSMYLCASVDRGLYEQYFGPGTRLTVT.

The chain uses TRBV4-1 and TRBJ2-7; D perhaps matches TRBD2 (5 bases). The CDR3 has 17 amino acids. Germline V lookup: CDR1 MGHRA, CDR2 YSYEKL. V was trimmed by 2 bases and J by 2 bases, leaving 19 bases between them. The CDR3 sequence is CASSQLTGKGFTYEQYF. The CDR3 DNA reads TGCGCCAGCAGCCAATTGACGGGGAAGGGATTTACCTACGAGCAGTACTTC.